One and the same sample provided the 25 T cell receptor beta chains below, sequenced in a study of CD8 T cells in ankylosing spondylitis. Using its own MiXCR run on the 5' RACE reads, TCRdb lists one record per CDR3 protein. The repertoire holds around 250,000 distinct CDR3 sequences, with around 32% as singletons. The sequenced sample consisted of blood, either unsorted or a sorted T cell fraction (not recorded which). Receptors originate from a male donor with ankylosing spondylitis or in good health (not recorded which).

For the CDR3, the DNA is TGTGCCAGCAGCGTTAGCGGGGAGCAGTACTTC. As protein: CASSVSGEQYF. The chain is built from TRBV5-6 and TRBJ2-7; TRBD2 agrees at 7 bases. This CDR3 contains 11 residues. Germline V gene data show CDR1 as SGHDT and CDR2 as YYEEEE. Trimming removed 4 bases from V and 7 bases from J; junction bases left unmatched: 2.

This clonotype was counted only a few times. This chain joins TRBV12-3 or TRBV12-4 and TRBJ1-5, with 9 bases matching TRBD1. J lost 5 bases, V lost 8 bases, and 1 base had no gene match. This CDR3 is built from 12 residues. Written as DNA, the CDR3 is TGTGCCAGCGGGGACAGGGATCAGCCCCAGCATTTT. Its translation is CASGDRDQPQHF.

This clonotype was seen a handful of times. The chain couples TRBV15 to TRBJ2-7, with D perhaps matching TRBD1 or TRBD2 (5 bases each). There are 15 residues in the CDR3. Trimming left V 0 bases short and J 7 bases short, with 16 bases between. Germline CDR1 reads LNHNV; CDR2 reads YYDKDF (reference sequence). The CDR3 loop is CATSRDGTEYGEQYF. The CDR3 DNA follows: TGTGCCACCAGCAGAGATGGGACCGAGTACGGGGAGCAGTACTTC.

This clonotype came up a few times. The chain joins TRBV7-6 to TRBJ2-1; D assignment may be TRBD1 or TRBD2 (6 bases each). Germline V gene lookup returns CDR1 SGHVS and CDR2 FNYEAQ. The CDR3 totals 15 residues. Trimming cost V 1 base and J 4 bases, with 11 bases left between them. In DNA form, the CDR3 reads TGTGCCAGCAGCTTAGAGGGGGGTACTTACAATGAGCAGTTCTTC. Amino acid sequence: CASSLEGGTYNEQFF.

Only a few counts were recorded for this clonotype. The CDR3 region is CASSFRGPGEQYF. DNA of the CDR3: TGTGCCAGCAGTTTTCGGGGGCCGGGCGAGCAGTACTTC. This chain connects TRBV12-3 or TRBV12-4 to TRBJ2-7; the D call may be TRBD1 or TRBD2 (6 bases each). Deletions cut 3 bases from V and 6 bases from J, with 12 bases between. The CDR3 runs to 13 residues.

A few counts support this clonotype. The CDR3 DNA reads TGTGCCAGCAGCCCTGGACTAGACGGGGTCTACAATGAGCAGTTCTTC. Translated: CASSPGLDGVYNEQFF. V usage is TRBV14 and J usage is TRBJ2-1; 7 bases align to TRBD2. The CDR3 is 16 residues long. Trimming cost V 4 bases and J 3 bases; bases outside gene matches: 9. CDR1 and CDR2 from the germline V gene are SGHDN and FVKESK.

The chain is built from TRBV20-1 and TRBJ2-3; D is perhaps TRBD1 or TRBD2 (6 bases each). The germline V gene has CDR1 DFQATT and CDR2 SNEGSKA (reference sequence). The CDR3 runs 13 residues. V was trimmed by 6 bases and J by 6 bases, leaving 16 bases between them. CDR3 loop: CSARGHLVDTQYF. The CDR3 DNA reads as TGCAGTGCGCGGGGACATCTGGTGGATACGCAGTATTTT.

In this sample, this clonotype turned up a few times. The rearrangement joins TRBV7-9 to TRBJ1-1; possibly TRBD1 for D (5 bases). CDR1 and CDR2 (germline): SEHNR, FQNEAQ (reference sequence). With 5 bases removed from V and 1 base from J, the gap between germline ends came to 11 bases. The CDR3 loop spans 14 amino acids. Here the CDR3 DNA reads TGTGCCAGCAGCCCGTGGCAGGGGAACACTGAAGCTTTCTTT. Its translation is CASSPWQGNTEAFF.

The rearrangement uses TRBV12-3 or TRBV12-4 and TRBJ2-1; 11 bases fit TRBD2. V gave up 3 bases and J gave up 5 bases; unmatched junction bases: 3. CDR3 length: 15 amino acids. The CDR3 DNA is TGTGCCAGCAGTTTCCTAGCGGGGGGTGACAATGAGCAGTTCTTC. This codes for CASSFLAGGDNEQFF.

This clonotype was counted between two and nine times. This rearrangement joins TRBV12-3 or TRBV12-4 to TRBJ1-4; D not certain. The CDR3 spans 14 residues. Trimming removed 3 bases from V and 5 bases from J, with 10 bases in between. The CDR3 spells CASSLGGANEKLFF. DNA of the CDR3: TGTGCCAGCAGTTTGGGAGGAGCCAATGAAAAACTGTTTTTT.

The chain couples TRBV27 to TRBJ2-3; D gene uncertain. V was trimmed by 3 bases and J by 0 bases, leaving 16 bases between them. The CDR3 length is 17 residues. In germline, CDR1 is MNHEY, CDR2 SMNVEV (reference sequence). The CDR3 nucleotides read TGTGCCAGCAGTTTGAATATGGCGGTGTACAGCACAGATACGCAGTATTTT. Translated, it gives CASSLNMAVYSTDTQYF.

This clonotype was found once. Here the CDR3 reads CASTSGERYNEQFF. CDR3 sequence (DNA): TGTGCCAGCACCTCCGGCGAGAGATACAATGAGCAGTTCTTC. The chain recombines TRBV5-4 with TRBJ2-1; D is uncertain. The CDR3 consists of 14 residues. Germline assignment: CDR1 SGHNT and CDR2 YYREEE (reference sequence). Deletions cut 6 bases from V and 4 bases from J, with 14 bases between.

The genes are TRBV10-3 and TRBJ2-3; D is perhaps TRBD1 (5 bases). In germline, CDR1 is ENHRY, CDR2 SYGVKD. The CDR3 covers 16 residues. V shed 0 bases and J shed 5 bases, with 15 bases lying between them. In DNA, the CDR3 is TGTGCCATCAGTGAGTCCGTCGGCAGGACAAAAGATACGCAGTATTTT. This sequence encodes CAISESVGRTKDTQYF.

This clonotype came up a few times. V gene TRBV9 combines with J gene TRBJ1-1, with TRBD1 as a possible D gene (5 bases). V lost 3 bases, J lost 1 base, and 10 bases lay in between. CDR1 is SGDLS, CDR2 YYNGEE, per germline. CDR3 length: 14 residues. CDR3 sequence: CASSAGHKNTEAFF. CDR3 bases: TGTGCCAGCAGCGCCGGACATAAGAACACTGAAGCTTTCTTT.

This clonotype occurred a few times. The CDR3 DNA reads as TGTGCCAGCAGTCTGACGGACAGGGTGTATGATACGCAGTATTTT. Translated, it gives CASSLTDRVYDTQYF. The rearrangement links TRBV12-3 or TRBV12-4 to TRBJ2-3; 8 nucleotides line up with TRBD1. With 5 bases clipped from V and 6 bases from J, the junction kept 10 bases outside the gene matches. This CDR3 is 15 amino acids long.

This clonotype was counted a few times. This chain links TRBV7-2 with TRBJ2-5; D possibly matches TRBD1 or TRBD2 (6 bases each). Trimming removed 1 base from V and 9 bases from J, with 21 bases in between. This CDR3 has 16 residues. Germline CDR1 is SGHTA and CDR2 is FQGNSA. Here the CDR3 reads CASSLGRRGVPTPQYF. The CDR3, as DNA: TGTGCCAGCAGCTTAGGGCGGAGGGGGGTCCCAACCCCCCAGTACTTC.

This clonotype was observed at least ten times. This chain uses TRBV20-1 with TRBJ2-3, with D perhaps TRBD1 (6 bases). Germline loops: CDR1 DFQATT, CDR2 SNEGSKA (reference sequence). The length of the CDR3 is 14 residues. V was pared by 1 base and J by 4 bases, with 12 bases between. CDR3: CSARVQGGSDTQYF. The DNA for the CDR3 is TGCAGTGCTAGAGTACAGGGTGGCTCAGATACGCAGTATTTT.

This clonotype has only a few counts. The chain recombines TRBV20-1 with TRBJ2-5, with D perhaps TRBD2 (7 bases). Trimming stripped 5 bases from V and 0 bases from J, with 19 bases between. The CDR3 runs 16 residues. Germline loops: CDR1 DFQATT, CDR2 SNEGSKA (reference sequence). CDR3 coding DNA: TGCAGTGCTCCCGGCGCGGGGGCGCAAGACCAAGAGACCCAGTACTTC. This translates into CSAPGAGAQDQETQYF.

This clonotype occurred a few times. The chain employs TRBV5-6 and TRBJ2-1, with D tentatively TRBD2 (6 bases). This CDR3 region has 16 residues. In germline, CDR1 is SGHDT, CDR2 YYEEEE. Trimming took off 0 bases at V and 7 bases at J, with 17 bases between the two ends. The CDR3: CASSLAYGAGENEQFF. The CDR3 DNA reads TGTGCCAGCAGCTTGGCCTACGGAGCGGGCGAGAATGAGCAGTTCTTC.

This clonotype was seen more than once but under ten times. J is TRBJ2-2 and V is TRBV6-1, with a possible D match to TRBD2 (6 bases). The CDR3 has 17 residues. The germline gives CDR1 MNHNS, CDR2 SASEGT. The ends were cut back, 7 bases at V and 0 bases at J, with 18 bases in the middle. The CDR3 protein is CASTRGTDDANTGELFF. In nucleotides, the CDR3 is TGTGCCAGCACCCGCGGGACCGATGACGCGAACACCGGGGAGCTGTTTTTT.

This clonotype has more than one count but fewer than ten. The chain recombines TRBV6-1 with TRBJ2-5, with D maybe TRBD1 (6 bases). CDR1 and CDR2 (germline): MNHNS, SASEGT. The germline V and J ends were trimmed by 7 bases and 7 bases, with 16 bases remaining between them. The length of the CDR3 is 13 residues. The CDR3 reads CASTPRGIGTQYF. CDR3 bases: TGTGCCAGCACCCCTAGGGGGATAGGGACCCAGTACTTC.

The chain is built from TRBV10-3 and TRBJ2-5; 10 bases are a match to TRBD2. The V and J ends lost 10 bases and 1 base, in that order; junction bases with no gene match: 12. CDR1 is ENHRY, CDR2 SYGVKD, per germline. The CDR3 extends over 16 amino acids. The CDR3 DNA follows: TGTGCCACCCGCTTTTGGCAGCGGGGGGGCCAAGAGACCCAGTACTTC. This gives the protein CATRFWQRGGQETQYF.

This rearrangement joins TRBV29-1 to TRBJ2-1; TRBD1 matches at 7 bases. Germline V CDR1 and CDR2: SQVTM, ANQGSEA. There are 14 residues in the CDR3. With 4 bases clipped from V and 3 bases from J, the junction kept 6 bases outside the gene matches. The CDR3 DNA sequence: TGCAGCGTTGTCCTGGGACAGCACTACAATGAGCAGTTCTTC. This codes for CSVVLGQHYNEQFF.

The chain is built from TRBV5-8 and TRBJ2-3; weak D call: TRBD1 (5 bases). The germline V and J ends were trimmed by 1 base and 0 bases, with 9 bases remaining between them. From germline, CDR1 is SGHTS and CDR2 YDEGEE. The CDR3 spans 15 residues. The CDR3 loop is CASSLFQGSTDTQYF. DNA for the CDR3: TGTGCCAGCAGCTTGTTCCAGGGTAGCACAGATACGCAGTATTTT.

This chain connects TRBV5-5 to TRBJ1-1; possible D gene TRBD1, 5 bases. Looked up from germline, CDR1 is SGHKS and CDR2 is YYEKEE (reference sequence). The germline V and J ends were trimmed by 0 bases and 4 bases, with 7 bases remaining between them. This CDR3 contains 13 residues. The CDR3 spells CASSLEQVTEAFF. In DNA, the CDR3 is TGTGCCAGCAGCTTGGAACAGGTCACTGAAGCTTTCTTT.